This T cell receptor (beta chain) was captured in a study of shared clonotypes between healthy human individuals. The overall study: Each donor's CD8 memory used one plate, CD8 naive two, each CD4 subset three. Points from the study as a whole: With a few donors compared, around 5% of naive CD4 clonotypes were shared.

The CDR3 is 15 amino acids. The germline CDR1 and CDR2 sequences are LNHDA and SQIVND (reference sequence). The ends were cut back, 5 bases at V and 0 bases at J, with 10 bases in the middle. The study ran the assay at deep level. Each subset's genomic DNA was shared equally among a number of immunoSEQ plates. Clones were sequenced by immunoSEQ multiplex PCR, and TCRdb holds only the in-frame ones, with some missing. The sample yields 700,000 to 950,000 clones, 90% to 97% seen once. Naivety among CD8 cells was defined by CD45RO negativity and positive CCR7 selection, thereby excluding terminally differentiated effector memory CD45RA+ cells. Points on this clone: Its antigen is currently unknown.

The sequence was obtained from a man younger than 40 in good health. The sequenced sample was naive CD8+ T cells sorted from blood. The chain couples TRBV19 to TRBJ2-2; TRBD1 or TRBD2 may be the D gene (5 bases each). The CDR3 coding sequence is TGTGCCAGTAGTGGAGGACACTCGAACACCGGGGAGCTGTTTTTT. Its translation is CASSGGHSNTGELFF.